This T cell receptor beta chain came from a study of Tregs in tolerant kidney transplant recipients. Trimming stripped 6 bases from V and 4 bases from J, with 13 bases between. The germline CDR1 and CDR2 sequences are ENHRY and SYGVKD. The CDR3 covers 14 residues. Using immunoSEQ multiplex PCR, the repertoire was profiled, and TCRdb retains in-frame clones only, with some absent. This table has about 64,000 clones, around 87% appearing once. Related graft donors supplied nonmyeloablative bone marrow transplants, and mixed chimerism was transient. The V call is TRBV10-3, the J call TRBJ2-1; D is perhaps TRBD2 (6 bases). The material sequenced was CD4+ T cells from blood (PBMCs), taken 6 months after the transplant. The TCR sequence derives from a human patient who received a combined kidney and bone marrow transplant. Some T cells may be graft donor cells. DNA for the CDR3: TGTGCCATCAGGAGCGGGTTGCCTTACAATGAGCAGTTCTTC. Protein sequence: CAIRSGLPYNEQFF.